A selection of T cell receptor beta chains follows, all from one sample in a study of cytomegalovirus exposure and HLA in healthy donors. TCRdb's table, derived via immunoSEQ multiplex PCR, lists solely in-frame clones and lacks some. The sample records some 220,000 clones, roughly 89% being singletons. Material for sequencing was PBMCs. These receptors were collected from a woman aged 18-29 years in good health and CMV-seronegative. Both conserved end residues are part of each CDR3. A D gene is named only where the DNA matches it firmly. Clone size appears in some rows only: once, few, many, or a class for an expanded clone.

15	TRBV7-3	-	TRBD2	TRBJ2-5	TGTGCCAGCAGCATGACTAGCGAGTACCAAGAGACCCAGTACTTC	CASSMTSEYQETQYF
14	TRBV9	once	-	TRBJ1-1	TGTGCCAGTCGTCCGGGACAACCCAACACTGAAGCTTTCTTT	CASRPGQPNTEAFF
14	TRBV2	once	TRBD1	TRBJ2-2	TGTGCCAGCAGTGACCCGGGACAGGGGTGGGAGCTGTTTTTT	CASSDPGQGWELFF
16	TRBV19	once	TRBD2	TRBJ2-3	TGTGCCAGTAGCAATGAAGCGGGAAAAGGATCAGATACGCAGTATTTT	CASSNEAGKGSDTQYF
14	TRBV29-1	once	TRBD1	TRBJ1-1	TGCAGCGTTGAAGGACAGGGGGGGAACACTGAAGCTTTCTTT	CSVEGQGGNTEAFF
13	TRBV7-3	once	TRBD1	TRBJ2-5	TGTGCCAGCAGCCAGGGGGTCCAAGAGACCCAGTACTTC	CASSQGVQETQYF
14	TRBV2	-	TRBD2	TRBJ2-7	TGTGCCAGCAATCTCGGGGGGGGGCAGTCCAAGCAGTACTTC	CASNLGGGQSKQYF
15	TRBV5-5	-	-	TRBJ1-2	TGTGCCAGCTCCCCTGGAGGCCGGGGTAACTATGGCTACACCTTC	CASSPGGRGNYGYTF
18	TRBV19	-	-	TRBJ1-3	TGTGCCAGTAGTACCAACACGGGACTCCTTACCACTGGAAACACCATATATTTT	CASSTNTGLLTTGNTIYF
16	TRBV30	-	TRBD2	TRBJ2-1	TGTGCCTGGAGTGTAAAGCGGGAGGTTCACTACAATGAGCAGTTCTTC	CAWSVKREVHYNEQFF